The text below deals with one T cell receptor beta chain. Its matching antigen is unknown. This sample is drawn from a study of lymphopenia after photon versus proton radiotherapy. Findings and caveats of the study: Under photons, naive T cells and diversity fell while effector/memory populations rose. Post-nadir diversity loss with photons came from oligoclonal expansion, particularly CD8+ Temra cells. In patients who died, overall survival fell as post-nadir TCR diversity dropped more.

Germline CDR1 reads MNHNY; CDR2 reads SVGAGI (reference sequence). This CDR3 is 16 amino acids long. Trimming took 0 bases from V and 3 from J; bases not matched to a gene: 7. Clones were read by immunoSEQ multiplex PCR, and TCRdb kept only the in-frame ones, dropping some. The sample yields roughly 23,000 clones, around 90% seen once. The source was peripheral blood, collected from a patient treated with proton-based radiotherapy. The TCR sequence derives from a woman in her 70s with pancreatic cancer. Some clones in this sample may be carry-over from other donors' samples. The chain carries TRBV6-6 and TRBJ2-7; 8 bases are shared with TRBD1. For the CDR3, the DNA is TGTGCCAGCAGTTACTCTGAGCCAGGGGGCAACTACGAGCAGTACTTC. This encodes CASSYSEPGGNYEQYF.